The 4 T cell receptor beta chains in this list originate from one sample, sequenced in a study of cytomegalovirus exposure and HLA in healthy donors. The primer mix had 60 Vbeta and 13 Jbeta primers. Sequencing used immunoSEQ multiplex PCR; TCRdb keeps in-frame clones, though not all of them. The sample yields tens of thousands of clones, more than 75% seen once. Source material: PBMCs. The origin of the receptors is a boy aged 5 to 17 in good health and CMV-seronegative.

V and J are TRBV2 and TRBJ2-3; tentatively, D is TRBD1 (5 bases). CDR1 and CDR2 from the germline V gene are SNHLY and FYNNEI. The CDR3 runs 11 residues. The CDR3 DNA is TGTGCGGCGGACATTGAAGATACGCAGTATTTT. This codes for CAADIEDTQYF.

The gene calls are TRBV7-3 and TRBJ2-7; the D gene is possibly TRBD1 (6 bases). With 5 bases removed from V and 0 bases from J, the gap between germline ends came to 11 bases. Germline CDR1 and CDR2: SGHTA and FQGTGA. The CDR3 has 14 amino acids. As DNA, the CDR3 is TGTGCCAGCAGCCCTCGGACAGACTCCTACGAGCAGTACTTC. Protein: CASSPRTDSYEQYF. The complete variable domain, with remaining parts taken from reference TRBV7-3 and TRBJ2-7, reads GAGVSQTPSNKVTEKGKYVELRCDPISGHTALYWYRQSLGQGPEFLIYFQGTGAADDSGLPNDRFFAVRPEGSVSTLKIQRTERGDSAVYLCASSPRTDSYEQYFGPGTRLTVT.

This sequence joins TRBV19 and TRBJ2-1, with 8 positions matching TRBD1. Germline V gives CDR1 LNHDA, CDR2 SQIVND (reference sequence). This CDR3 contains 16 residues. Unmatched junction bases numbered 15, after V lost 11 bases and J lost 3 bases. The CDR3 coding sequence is TGTGCCGTGGGGACAGGACCCGACCCCATCTACAATGAGCAGTTCTTC. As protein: CAVGTGPDPIYNEQFF.

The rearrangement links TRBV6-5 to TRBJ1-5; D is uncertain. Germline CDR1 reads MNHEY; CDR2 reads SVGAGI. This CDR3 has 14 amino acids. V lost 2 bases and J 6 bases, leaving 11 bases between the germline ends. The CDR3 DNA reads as TGTGCCAGCAGTTACGCCATGACGGGTCAGCCCCAGCATTTT. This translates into CASSYAMTGQPQHF.